The clone carrying this TCR beta chain showed up just a few times. Its specificity is not known. Vbeta (60) and Jbeta (13) primers were used in the PCR. Generated by immunoSEQ multiplex PCR, the TCRdb table keeps only in-frame clones and is missing some. The sample has approximately 100,000 clones, under 85% seen once. This specimen belongs to a study of cytomegalovirus exposure and HLA in healthy donors. Study outcomes and limitations: A highly shared variant cluster was judged a likely technical artifact. TCR association rates varied by HLA locus in a later analysis, with DRB1 highest and HLA-C lowest. 87-base-pair reads could not separate some V segments, including TRBV6-2 and TRBV6-3. Rare sequences made up most TCRs, while some public TCRs were found in many donors.

The CDR3 is 15 residues long. With 0 bases clipped from V and 7 bases from J, the junction kept 6 bases outside the gene matches. In germline, CDR1 is SGHRS, CDR2 YFSETQ. The sequencing input was PBMCs. The chain recombines TRBV5-1 with TRBJ2-7; 11 bases line up with TRBD1. This clonotype was sampled from a man aged 45-65 years in good health and CMV-seropositive. The CDR3 sequence: CASSLEGQGAREQYF. The CDR3 DNA follows: TGCGCCAGCAGCTTGGAAGGACAGGGGGCTCGTGAGCAGTACTTC.